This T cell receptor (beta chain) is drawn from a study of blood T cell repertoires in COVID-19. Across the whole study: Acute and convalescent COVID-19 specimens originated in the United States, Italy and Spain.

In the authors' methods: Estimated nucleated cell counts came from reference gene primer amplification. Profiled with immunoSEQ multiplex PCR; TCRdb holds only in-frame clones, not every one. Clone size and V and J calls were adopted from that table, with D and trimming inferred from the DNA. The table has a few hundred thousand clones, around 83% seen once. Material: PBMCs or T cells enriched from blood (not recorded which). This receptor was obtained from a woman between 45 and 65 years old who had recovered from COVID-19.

This chain's CDR3 is CAGLEVGNYNSPLHF. CDR3 sequence (DNA): TGTGCCGGACTTGAAGTGGGGAACTATAATTCACCCCTCCACTTT. The chain is built from TRBV30 and TRBJ1-6; D unresolved. The CDR3 runs 15 residues. V lost 8 bases to trimming and J lost 3 bases, with 17 bases between them. Germline values: CDR1 GTSNPN, CDR2 SVGIG (reference sequence).